A single T cell receptor beta chain is shown here with its context. The sample is drawn from a study of T-cell memory formation after mild COVID-19. This CDR3 has 14 residues. CDR1 and CDR2 (germline): SGHVS, FQNEAQ. The germline V and J ends were trimmed by 4 bases and 15 bases, with 21 bases remaining between them. TCRdb processed the 5' RACE reads anew with MiXCR; each CDR3 protein has one entry. The sample carries more than 350,000 distinct CDR3 sequences, around 21% recorded once. The receptor comes from an adult woman who had mild COVID-19 (a few samples of this study predate the infection). Cell type and time point are not known. Sequences were obtained from PBMCs or a T cell subset sorted from them (not recorded which). V is TRBV7-8 and J is TRBJ1-4; no definite D call. The CDR3 reads CASSSSPRTLFMFF. The CDR3 DNA is TGTGCCAGCAGCTCCTCTCCGAGGACCCTATTTATGTTTTTT. Filled out from reference TRBV7-8 and TRBJ1-4, the complete variable domain reads GAGVSQSPRYKVAKRGQDVALRCDPISGHVSLFWYQQALGQGPEFLTYFQNEAQLDKSGLPSDRFFAERPEGSVSTLKIQRTQQEDSAVYLCASSSSPRTLFMFFGSGTQLSVL.